This T cell receptor beta chain originates from a study of monozygotic twins with inflammatory bowel disease. Germline lookup yields CDR1 SQVTM and CDR2 ANQGSEA. This CDR3 region has 12 residues. Researchers isolated total RNA from whole blood without sorting T cells. TCRdb processed the 5' RACE reads again and assigns one entry to each CDR3 protein, with no DNA. The sample totals over 100,000 distinct CDR3 sequences; its top ten clones hold around an eighth. The sequenced sample consisted of blood. The chain links TRBV29-1 to TRBJ2-2. The clonotype originates from a human donor with ulcerative colitis or Crohn's disease, or a healthy co-twin of an affected twin (not recorded which). The CDR3 sequence: CSVEVMSRELCF.